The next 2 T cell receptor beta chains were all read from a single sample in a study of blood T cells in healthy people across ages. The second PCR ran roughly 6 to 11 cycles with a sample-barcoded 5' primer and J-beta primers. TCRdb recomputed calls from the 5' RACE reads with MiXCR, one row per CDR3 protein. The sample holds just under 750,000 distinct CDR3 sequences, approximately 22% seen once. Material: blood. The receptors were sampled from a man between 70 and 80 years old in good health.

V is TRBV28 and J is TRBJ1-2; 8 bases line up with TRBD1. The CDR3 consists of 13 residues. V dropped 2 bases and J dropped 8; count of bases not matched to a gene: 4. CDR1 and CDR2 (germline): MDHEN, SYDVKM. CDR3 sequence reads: CASSLQGAPGYTF. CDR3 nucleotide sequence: TGTGCCAGCAGTTTACAGGGGGCGCCCGGCTACACCTTC.

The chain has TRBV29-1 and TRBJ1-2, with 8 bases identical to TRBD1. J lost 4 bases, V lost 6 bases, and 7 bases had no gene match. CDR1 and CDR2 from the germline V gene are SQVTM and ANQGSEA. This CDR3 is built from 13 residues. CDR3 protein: CSVGDRGAYGYTF. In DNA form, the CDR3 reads TGCAGCGTGGGAGACAGGGGCGCCTATGGCTACACCTTC. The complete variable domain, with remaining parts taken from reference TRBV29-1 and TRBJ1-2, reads SAVISQKPSRDICQRGTSLTIQCQVDSQVTMMFWYRQQPGQSLTLIATANQGSEATYESGFVIDKFPISRPNLTFSTLTVSNMSPEDSSIYLCSVGDRGAYGYTFGSGTRLTVV.